A selection of T cell receptor beta chains follows, all from one sample in a study of regulatory T cells in long-lasting Graves disease. TCRdb passed the multiplex PCR reads through MiXCR, listing each CDR3 protein once. The sample has about 460,000 distinct CDR3 sequences, about 20% seen once. This material consisted of peripheral blood mononuclear cells (PBMCs), taken when the disease was refractory, from a patient treated with antithyroid drugs. The receptors originated from a female donor with Graves disease. Both conserved end residues are part of each CDR3. Each record gives: D gene, clone size, V gene, J gene, CDR3 protein, CDR3 DNA. A D gene is named only where the DNA matches it firmly. The size entry is marked missing in some rows and otherwise reads once, few, many or a size class.

d_call: TRBD2; clone_size: many; v_call: TRBV7-3; j_call: TRBJ2-2; cdr3_aa: CASSPRTSGTGELFF; cdr3_nt: TGTGCCAGCAGCCCCCGGACTAGCGGCACCGGGGAGCTGTTTTTT
d_call: NA; clone_size: NA; v_call: TRBV11-1; j_call: TRBJ2-1; cdr3_aa: CASSPDGSSYNEQFF; cdr3_nt: TGTGCCAGCAGCCCGGACGGGAGCTCCTACAATGAGCAGTTCTTC
d_call: NA; clone_size: many; v_call: TRBV6-5; j_call: TRBJ2-2; cdr3_aa: CASSYVRPGTGELFF; cdr3_nt: TGTGCCAGCAGTTACGTCCGGCCAGGGACCGGGGAGCTGTTTTTT
d_call: NA; clone_size: many; v_call: TRBV28; j_call: TRBJ1-2; cdr3_aa: CASSPSTWSYGYTF; cdr3_nt: TGTGCCAGCAGTCCCTCGACCTGGAGCTATGGCTACACCTTC
d_call: NA; clone_size: many; v_call: TRBV24-1; j_call: TRBJ2-7; cdr3_aa: CATRGRDSYEQYF; cdr3_nt: TGTGCCACCCGTGGCAGGGATTCTTACGAGCAGTACTTC
d_call: TRBD1; clone_size: many; v_call: TRBV2; j_call: TRBJ1-6; cdr3_aa: CASIEGQGLKSPLHF; cdr3_nt: TGTGCCAGCATCGAGGGACAGGGGCTGAAGTCACCCCTCCACTTT
d_call: NA; clone_size: many; v_call: TRBV7-2; j_call: TRBJ1-5; cdr3_aa: CASRDTAYSNQPQHF; cdr3_nt: TGTGCCAGCAGGGACACAGCTTATAGCAATCAGCCCCAGCATTTT
d_call: NA; clone_size: few; v_call: TRBV2; j_call: TRBJ1-6; cdr3_aa: CASSLGDGVLGSPLHF; cdr3_nt: TGTGCCAGCAGCTTAGGGGACGGAGTTCTGGGTTCACCCCTCCACTTT
d_call: NA; clone_size: many; v_call: TRBV7-9; j_call: TRBJ2-5; cdr3_aa: CASSASGPQETQYF; cdr3_nt: TGTGCCAGCAGCGCATCCGGGCCACAAGAGACCCAGTACTTC
d_call: TRBD2; clone_size: few; v_call: TRBV7-2; j_call: TRBJ2-7; cdr3_aa: CASNSGGLSYEQYF; cdr3_nt: TGTGCCAGCAATAGCGGGGGCCTTTCCTACGAGCAGTACTTC
d_call: TRBD1; clone_size: few; v_call: TRBV10-3; j_call: TRBJ2-7; cdr3_aa: CAISEPQTGGNEQYF; cdr3_nt: TGTGCCATCAGTGAGCCTCAGACAGGGGGCAACGAGCAGTACTTC
d_call: TRBD1; clone_size: many; v_call: TRBV28; j_call: TRBJ1-1; cdr3_aa: CASSPQTGEATEAFF; cdr3_nt: TGTGCCAGCAGCCCTCAGACAGGGGAGGCCACTGAAGCTTTCTTT
d_call: NA; clone_size: NA; v_call: TRBV5-4; j_call: TRBJ1-5; cdr3_aa: CASSKGGGGGNQPQHF; cdr3_nt: TGTGCCAGCAGCAAGGGCGGGGGCGGCGGAAATCAGCCCCAGCATTTT
d_call: TRBD1; clone_size: many; v_call: TRBV29-1; j_call: TRBJ1-4; cdr3_aa: CSVLGQPEKLFF; cdr3_nt: TGCAGCGTCCTGGGACAGCCTGAAAAACTGTTTTTT
d_call: NA; clone_size: few; v_call: TRBV6-2/TRBV6-3; j_call: TRBJ1-1; cdr3_aa: CASSYRGIEGPEAFF; cdr3_nt: TGTGCCAGCAGTTACAGGGGGATCGAAGGCCCTGAAGCTTTCTTT
d_call: NA; clone_size: few; v_call: TRBV6-2/TRBV6-3; j_call: TRBJ2-5; cdr3_aa: CASSYSGGKETQYF; cdr3_nt: TGTGCCAGCAGTTACTCAGGGGGGAAAGAGACCCAGTACTTC
d_call: TRBD1; clone_size: NA; v_call: TRBV19; j_call: TRBJ1-5; cdr3_aa: CASSKRNPGQRQPQHF; cdr3_nt: TGTGCCAGTAGTAAACGAAATCCGGGACAGCGTCAGCCCCAGCATTTT
d_call: NA; clone_size: many; v_call: TRBV7-2; j_call: TRBJ2-5; cdr3_aa: CASSLDFHSRFQETQYF; cdr3_nt: TGTGCCAGCAGCTTAGATTTTCACAGCCGGTTCCAAGAGACCCAGTACTTC
d_call: TRBD2; clone_size: NA; v_call: TRBV28; j_call: TRBJ2-1; cdr3_aa: CASSPQLAGNNEQFF; cdr3_nt: TGTGCCAGCAGTCCCCAGCTAGCGGGTAACAATGAGCAGTTCTTC
d_call: NA; clone_size: many; v_call: TRBV28; j_call: TRBJ1-1; cdr3_aa: CASSLLSPAGLNTEAFF; cdr3_nt: TGTGCCAGCAGTTTACTGAGCCCTGCGGGCCTGAACACTGAAGCTTTCTTT
d_call: NA; clone_size: few; v_call: TRBV11-1; j_call: TRBJ1-6; cdr3_aa: CASSVAGDAPSSPLHF; cdr3_nt: TGTGCCAGCAGCGTAGCCGGGGACGCCCCCAGTTCACCCCTCCACTTT
d_call: NA; clone_size: many; v_call: TRBV18; j_call: TRBJ2-5; cdr3_aa: CASSPVRAQETQYF; cdr3_nt: TGTGCCAGCTCACCAGTGAGGGCTCAAGAGACCCAGTACTTC
d_call: TRBD1; clone_size: many; v_call: TRBV5-1; j_call: TRBJ2-7; cdr3_aa: CASSSGTGVEEQYF; cdr3_nt: TGCGCCAGCAGTTCCGGGACAGGGGTGGAGGAGCAGTACTTC
d_call: NA; clone_size: NA; v_call: TRBV27; j_call: TRBJ1-2; cdr3_aa: CASSFPRASFSGYTF; cdr3_nt: TGTGCCAGCAGTTTCCCCAGGGCATCTTTTTCTGGCTACACCTTC
d_call: NA; clone_size: many; v_call: TRBV2; j_call: TRBJ2-7; cdr3_aa: CASKPDSPYEQYF; cdr3_nt: TGTGCCAGCAAACCGGACTCCCCCTACGAGCAGTACTTC
d_call: TRBD2; clone_size: NA; v_call: TRBV20-1; j_call: TRBJ2-2; cdr3_aa: CSARGLDPGELFF; cdr3_nt: TGCAGTGCTCGAGGACTAGATCCCGGGGAGCTGTTTTTT
d_call: NA; clone_size: few; v_call: TRBV7-2; j_call: TRBJ2-7; cdr3_aa: CASSSPGVGLYEQYF; cdr3_nt: TGTGCCAGCAGCAGCCCAGGAGTGGGCCTTTACGAGCAGTACTTC
d_call: NA; clone_size: few; v_call: TRBV11-2; j_call: TRBJ1-1; cdr3_aa: CASSLLGDWRDTEAFF; cdr3_nt: TGTGCCAGCAGCTTATTAGGGGACTGGCGGGACACTGAAGCTTTCTTT
d_call: TRBD1; clone_size: NA; v_call: TRBV19; j_call: TRBJ1-1; cdr3_aa: CATKGGSRAFF; cdr3_nt: TGTGCCACTAAAGGGGGCTCTAGGGCTTTCTTT
d_call: NA; clone_size: NA; v_call: TRBV28; j_call: TRBJ2-7; cdr3_aa: CASRARGARYEQYF; cdr3_nt: TGTGCCAGCAGAGCCCGGGGGGCCAGGTACGAGCAGTACTTC
d_call: TRBD2; clone_size: few; v_call: TRBV4-1; j_call: TRBJ2-7; cdr3_aa: CASSQGRESWYEQYF; cdr3_nt: TGCGCCAGCAGCCAAGGGCGGGAGTCGTGGTACGAGCAGTACTTC
d_call: TRBD1; clone_size: many; v_call: TRBV28; j_call: TRBJ2-7; cdr3_aa: CASSSNSLDRVYEQYF; cdr3_nt: TGTGCCAGCAGTTCAAATTCTTTGGACAGGGTCTACGAGCAGTACTTC
d_call: TRBD1; clone_size: NA; v_call: TRBV20-1; j_call: TRBJ2-7; cdr3_aa: CSALRDSIAYEQYF; cdr3_nt: TGCAGTGCTCTCCGGGACAGCATTGCCTACGAGCAGTACTTC
d_call: NA; clone_size: NA; v_call: TRBV20-1; j_call: TRBJ1-2; cdr3_aa: CSTRNDAFGYTF; cdr3_nt: TGCAGTACTAGAAATGATGCTTTCGGCTACACCTTC
d_call: NA; clone_size: many; v_call: TRBV20-1; j_call: TRBJ1-1; cdr3_aa: CSARSAEGTEAFF; cdr3_nt: TGCAGTGCTAGAAGCGCAGAGGGCACTGAAGCTTTCTTT
d_call: TRBD2; clone_size: NA; v_call: TRBV13; j_call: TRBJ2-7; cdr3_aa: CASSFGLAGGIYEQYF; cdr3_nt: TGTGCCAGCAGCTTCGGACTAGCGGGAGGTATCTACGAGCAGTACTTC
d_call: TRBD1; clone_size: NA; v_call: TRBV11-3; j_call: TRBJ2-1; cdr3_aa: CASSRGTDNPYNEQFF; cdr3_nt: TGTGCCAGCAGCCGAGGGACAGACAACCCTTACAATGAGCAGTTCTTC
d_call: TRBD2; clone_size: many; v_call: TRBV28; j_call: TRBJ2-5; cdr3_aa: CASSPPAGGGETQYF; cdr3_nt: TGTGCCAGCAGCCCACCCGCGGGAGGGGGAGAGACCCAGTACTTC
d_call: TRBD1; clone_size: NA; v_call: TRBV18; j_call: TRBJ1-1; cdr3_aa: CASSPTGQGAGTEAFF; cdr3_nt: TGTGCCAGCTCACCCACGGGACAGGGGGCAGGTACTGAAGCTTTCTTT
d_call: NA; clone_size: few; v_call: TRBV11-2; j_call: TRBJ2-7; cdr3_aa: CASSQGLGSYEQYF; cdr3_nt: TGTGCCAGCAGCCAAGGACTGGGGTCCTACGAGCAGTACTTC
d_call: NA; clone_size: NA; v_call: TRBV28; j_call: TRBJ1-6; cdr3_aa: CASSNPGPLTGSPLHF; cdr3_nt: TGTGCCAGCAGTAATCCGGGCCCACTCACTGGCTCACCCCTCCACTTT
d_call: NA; clone_size: many; v_call: TRBV9; j_call: TRBJ1-4; cdr3_aa: CASSVGDVATNEKLFF; cdr3_nt: TGTGCCAGCAGCGTTGGGGACGTTGCGACTAATGAAAAACTGTTTTTT
d_call: NA; clone_size: many; v_call: TRBV2; j_call: TRBJ2-2; cdr3_aa: CASSKGGLNTGELFF; cdr3_nt: TGTGCCAGCAGTAAAGGGGGGCTCAACACCGGGGAGCTGTTTTTT
d_call: NA; clone_size: NA; v_call: TRBV28; j_call: TRBJ2-2; cdr3_aa: CASLWGRRAGELFF; cdr3_nt: TGTGCCAGCCTCTGGGGGCGACGCGCCGGGGAGCTGTTTTTT
d_call: NA; clone_size: NA; v_call: TRBV12-3/TRBV12-4; j_call: TRBJ2-5; cdr3_aa: CASSLSDSPYQETQYF; cdr3_nt: TGTGCCAGCAGCCTGAGTGACAGCCCTTACCAAGAGACCCAGTACTTC
d_call: NA; clone_size: NA; v_call: TRBV5-1; j_call: TRBJ1-1; cdr3_aa: CASSSSGGGNTEAFF; cdr3_nt: TGCGCCAGCAGCTCGTCGGGGGGGGGGAACACTGAAGCTTTCTTT
d_call: TRBD1; clone_size: many; v_call: TRBV28; j_call: TRBJ1-1; cdr3_aa: CASRDRGLVQFTEAFF; cdr3_nt: TGTGCCAGCAGAGACAGGGGGCTGGTACAGTTCACTGAAGCTTTCTTT
d_call: TRBD2; clone_size: few; v_call: TRBV27; j_call: TRBJ2-5; cdr3_aa: CASSTRRLSGGVRETQYF; cdr3_nt: TGTGCCAGCAGTACTCGCCGATTAAGCGGGGGGGTCCGGGAGACCCAGTACTTC
d_call: NA; clone_size: many; v_call: TRBV28; j_call: TRBJ1-1; cdr3_aa: CASSFQGTEAFF; cdr3_nt: TGTGCCAGCAGTTTCCAGGGGACTGAAGCTTTCTTT
d_call: TRBD1; clone_size: many; v_call: TRBV12-3/TRBV12-4; j_call: TRBJ2-5; cdr3_aa: CASTGGTGVETQYF; cdr3_nt: TGTGCCAGCACCGGGGGGACAGGGGTGGAGACCCAGTACTTC